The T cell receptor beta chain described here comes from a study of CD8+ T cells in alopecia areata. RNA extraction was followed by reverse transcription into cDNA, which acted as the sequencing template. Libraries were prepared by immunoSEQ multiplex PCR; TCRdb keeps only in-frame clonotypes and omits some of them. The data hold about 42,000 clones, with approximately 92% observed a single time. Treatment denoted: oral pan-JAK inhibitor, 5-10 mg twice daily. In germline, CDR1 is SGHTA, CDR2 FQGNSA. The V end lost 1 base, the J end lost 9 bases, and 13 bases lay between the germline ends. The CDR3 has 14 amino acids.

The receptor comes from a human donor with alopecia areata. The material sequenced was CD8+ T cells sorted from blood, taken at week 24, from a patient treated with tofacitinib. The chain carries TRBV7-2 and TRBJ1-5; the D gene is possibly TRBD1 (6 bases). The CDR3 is CASSLGLGGPPQHF. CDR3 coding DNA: TGTGCCAGCAGCTTAGGATTGGGGGGCCCGCCCCAGCATTTT.